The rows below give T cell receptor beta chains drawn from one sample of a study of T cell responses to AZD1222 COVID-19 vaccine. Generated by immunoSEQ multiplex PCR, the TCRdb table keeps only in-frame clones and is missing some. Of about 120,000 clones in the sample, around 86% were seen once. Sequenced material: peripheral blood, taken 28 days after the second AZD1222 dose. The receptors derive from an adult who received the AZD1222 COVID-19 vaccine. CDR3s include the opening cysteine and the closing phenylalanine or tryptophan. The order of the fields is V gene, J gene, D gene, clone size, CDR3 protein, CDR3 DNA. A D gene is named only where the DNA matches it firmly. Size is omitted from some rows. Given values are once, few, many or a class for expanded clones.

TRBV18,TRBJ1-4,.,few,CASSPTVGTTNEKLFF,TGTGCCAGCTCACCAACCGTGGGGACCACTAATGAAAAACTGTTTTTT
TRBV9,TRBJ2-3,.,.,CASSLGGGGAPTDTQYF,TGTGCCAGCAGCCTCGGGGGTGGGGGGGCCCCCACAGATACGCAGTATTTT
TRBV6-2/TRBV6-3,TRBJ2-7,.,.,CASSHDAGSSYEQYF,TGTGCCAGCAGCCACGATGCGGGGAGCTCCTACGAGCAGTACTTC
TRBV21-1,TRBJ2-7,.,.,CASSPLVVPYEQYF,TGTGCCAGCAGCCCCCTGGTTGTCCCCTACGAGCAGTACTTC
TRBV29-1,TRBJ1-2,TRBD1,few,CSVGGVYYGYTF,TGCAGCGTAGGGGGCGTCTACTATGGCTACACCTTC
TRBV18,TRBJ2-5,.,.,CASSPFDRDQETQYF,TGTGCCAGCTCACCATTTGACAGAGACCAAGAGACCCAGTACTTC
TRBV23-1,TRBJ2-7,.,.,CASTQLQLSYEQYF,TGCGCCAGTACCCAACTACAACTCTCCTACGAGCAGTACTTC
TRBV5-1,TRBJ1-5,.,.,CASRKTRGPILWTAQHF,TGCGCCAGCAGGAAAACAAGAGGGCCGATTCTATGGACAGCCCAGCATTTT
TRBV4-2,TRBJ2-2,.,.,CASSQGQGGTGELFF,TGTGCCAGCAGCCAAGGCCAGGGTGGCACCGGGGAGCTGTTTTTT
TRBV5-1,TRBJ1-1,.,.,CASSLVRNTEAFF,TGCGCCAGCAGCTTGGTCAGGAACACTGAAGCTTTCTTT
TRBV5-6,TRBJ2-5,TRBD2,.,CASSFWSSGGRETQYF,TGTGCCAGCAGCTTTTGGTCTTCGGGGGGGCGAGAGACCCAGTACTTC
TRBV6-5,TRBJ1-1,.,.,CASSYIVLLGGAFF,TGTGCCAGCAGTTATATTGTACTCCTTGGTGGAGCTTTCTTT
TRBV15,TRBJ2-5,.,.,CATSGAGILQETQYF,TGTGCCACCAGCGGAGCAGGGATTCTCCAAGAGACCCAGTACTTC
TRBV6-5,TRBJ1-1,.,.,CASSYSTAVLNTEAFF,TGTGCCAGCAGTTACTCGACGGCGGTCTTGAACACTGAAGCTTTCTTT
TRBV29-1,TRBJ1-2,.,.,CSVFRVQGYTF,TGCAGCGTTTTCAGGGTCCAGGGCTACACCTTC
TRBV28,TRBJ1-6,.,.,CALGQSYNSPLHF,TGTGCCTTAGGACAGAGCTATAATTCACCCCTCCACTTT
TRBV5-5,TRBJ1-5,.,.,CASSLTGNSNQPQHF,TGTGCCAGCAGCTTGACGGGAAATAGCAATCAGCCCCAGCATTTT
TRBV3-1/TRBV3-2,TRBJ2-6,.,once,CASSQAPSGANVLTF,TGTGCCAGCAGCCAGGCCCCCTCTGGGGCCAACGTCCTGACTTTC
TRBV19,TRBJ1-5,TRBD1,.,CASSPRGQGNQPQHF,TGTGCCAGTAGTCCCAGGGGGCAGGGCAATCAGCCCCAGCATTTT
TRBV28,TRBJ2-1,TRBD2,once,CASSAPGRGGDEQFF,TGTGCCAGCAGTGCCCCTGGGCGGGGGGGCGATGAGCAGTTCTTC
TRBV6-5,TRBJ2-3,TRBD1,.,CASSTTGGGIDTQYF,TGTGCCAGCAGTACGACAGGGGGCGGGATAGATACGCAGTATTTT
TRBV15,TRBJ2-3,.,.,CATSRDRGASTDTQYF,TGTGCCACCAGCAGAGATCGAGGGGCCAGCACAGATACGCAGTATTTT
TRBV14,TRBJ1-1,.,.,CASSQRRGAGSEAFF,TGTGCCAGCAGCCAACGTAGGGGTGCGGGAAGTGAAGCTTTCTTT
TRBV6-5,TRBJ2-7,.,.,CASSPGHDYEQYF,TGTGCCAGCAGCCCGGGACACGACTACGAGCAGTACTTC
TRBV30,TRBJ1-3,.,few,CAWSRGANTIYF,TGTGCCTGGAGCCGGGGGGCTAACACCATATATTTT
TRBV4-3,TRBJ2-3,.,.,CASSQEFSGGGDTQYF,TGCGCCAGCAGCCAAGAGTTCTCCGGGGGAGGAGATACGCAGTATTTT
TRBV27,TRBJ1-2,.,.,CASSSDFQEDGYTF,TGTGCCAGCAGTTCGGACTTCCAGGAGGATGGCTACACCTTC
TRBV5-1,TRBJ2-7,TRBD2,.,CASSLSGGRYEQYF,TGCGCCAGCAGCTTAAGCGGGGGTAGATACGAGCAGTACTTC
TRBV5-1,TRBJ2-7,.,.,CASSFQGSYEQYF,TGCGCCAGCAGCTTTCAGGGTTCCTACGAGCAGTACTTC
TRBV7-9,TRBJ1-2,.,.,CASSLGEGSGYTF,TGTGCCAGCAGCTTAGGTGAAGGGTCCGGCTACACCTTC
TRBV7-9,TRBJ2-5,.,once,CASTLTSVETQYF,TGTGCCAGCACCTTGACATCGGTGGAGACCCAGTACTTC
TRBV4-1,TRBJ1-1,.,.,CASSQDSELNTEAFF,TGCGCCAGCAGCCAAGATTCGGAACTGAACACTGAAGCTTTCTTT
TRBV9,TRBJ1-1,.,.,CASSVAFNTEAFF,TGTGCCAGCAGCGTAGCTTTTAACACTGAAGCTTTCTTT
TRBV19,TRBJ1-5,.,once,CATQDEGDSNQPQHF,TGTGCCACCCAGGACGAGGGTGATAGCAATCAGCCCCAGCATTTT
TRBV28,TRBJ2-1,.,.,CASSQRTEQFF,TGTGCCAGCAGCCAAAGGACAGAGCAGTTCTTC
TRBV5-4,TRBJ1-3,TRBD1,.,CASSAQGATNTIYF,TGTGCCAGCAGCGCACAGGGGGCCACAAACACCATATATTTT
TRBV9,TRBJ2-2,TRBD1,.,CASSVDIQGAEGELFF,TGTGCCAGCAGCGTAGATATACAGGGGGCCGAAGGGGAGCTGTTTTTT
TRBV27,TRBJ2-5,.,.,CASSLSGVSWETQYF,TGTGCCAGCAGTTTATCAGGGGTGTCTTGGGAGACCCAGTACTTC
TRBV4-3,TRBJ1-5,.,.,CASSQEGGGNQPQHF,TGCGCCAGCAGCCAAGAGGGGGGTGGCAATCAGCCCCAGCATTTT
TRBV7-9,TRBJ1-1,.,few,CASSFLRGGTEAFF,TGTGCCAGCAGCTTTCTCCGGGGTGGCACTGAAGCTTTCTTT
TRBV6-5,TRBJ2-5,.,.,CASVWGVATQYF,TGTGCCAGCGTGTGGGGGGTTGCGACCCAGTACTTC
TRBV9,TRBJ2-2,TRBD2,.,CASSVISGGPYTGELFF,TGTGCCAGCAGCGTGATTTCGGGGGGGCCCTACACCGGGGAGCTGTTTTTT
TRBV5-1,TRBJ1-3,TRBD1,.,CASSLTGAGNTIYF,TGCGCCAGCAGCTTGACAGGGGCGGGAAACACCATATATTTT
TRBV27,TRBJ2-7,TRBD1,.,CASSPGQGYEQYF,TGTGCCAGCAGTCCGGGACAGGGATACGAGCAGTACTTC
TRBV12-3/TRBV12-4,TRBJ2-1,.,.,CASSLVYSNEQFF,TGTGCCAGCAGTTTAGTGTATAGCAATGAGCAGTTCTTC
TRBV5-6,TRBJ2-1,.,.,CASSLNFGETYNEQFF,TGTGCCAGCAGCTTGAATTTCGGAGAGACCTACAATGAGCAGTTCTTC
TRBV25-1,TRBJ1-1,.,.,CASSEFSGRLRGTEAFF,TGTGCCAGCAGTGAATTCAGCGGACGGTTACGGGGGACTGAAGCTTTCTTT
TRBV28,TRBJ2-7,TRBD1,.,CASSFRGQTDYEQYF,TGTGCCAGCAGTTTTCGGGGACAGACAGACTACGAGCAGTACTTC
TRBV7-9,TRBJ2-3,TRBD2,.,CASSSSGGIGTDTQYF,TGTGCCAGCAGCTCTAGCGGGGGGATCGGCACAGATACGCAGTATTTT
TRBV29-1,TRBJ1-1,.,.,CSVASNTEAFF,TGCAGCGTTGCTTCAAACACTGAAGCTTTCTTT
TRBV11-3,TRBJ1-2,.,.,CASSLDGTPRDGYTF,TGTGCCAGCAGCTTAGACGGGACGCCCCGGGATGGCTACACCTTC
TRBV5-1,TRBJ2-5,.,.,CASAFTGLRREDQYF,TGCGCCAGCGCTTTTACGGGACTCCGCAGAGAGGACCAGTACTTC
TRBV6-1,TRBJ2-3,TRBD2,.,CASSEASGTTRKDTQYF,TGTGCCAGCAGTGAGGCTAGCGGGACCACTAGGAAAGATACGCAGTATTTT
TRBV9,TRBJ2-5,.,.,CASSPWGGGETQYF,TGTGCCAGCAGCCCGTGGGGGGGCGGGGAGACCCAGTACTTC
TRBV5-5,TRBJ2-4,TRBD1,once,CASSPGGAGSGNIQYF,TGTGCCAGCAGCCCAGGGGGCGCAGGGTCGGGGAACATTCAGTACTTC